This T cell receptor beta chain emerged from a study of CD8 T cells in Susac syndrome. CD8+ and CD4+ blood T cells underwent TCR beta sequencing. The CDR3 loop spans 11 amino acids. Germline V lookup: CDR1 MDHEN, CDR2 SYDVKM. V shed 10 bases and J shed 4 bases, with 10 bases lying between them. RNA totalling roughly 0.45 to 1 ug underwent reverse transcription with random hexamers. TCR beta CDR3 was amplified by immunoSEQ multiplex PCR. This amplification extended across 54 Vbeta and 13 Jbeta segments. Each CDR3 protein gets one entry after TCRdb re-called the immunoSEQ multiplex PCR reads with MiXCR. The data show about 120,000 distinct CDR3 sequences, with around 90% seen just once and roughly 0.15% held by the top ten.

Sample: CD4+ T cells from PBMCs. The sequence came from a human donor in good health. The chain has TRBV28 and TRBJ1-2, with TRBD1 as a possible D gene (5 bases). The chain's CDR3 is CAIGTTYGYTF. DNA for the CDR3: TGTGCCATTGGGACCACCTATGGCTACACCTTC.